This T cell receptor beta chain was obtained from a study of blood T cells in healthy people across ages. The amount of total RNA extracted per sample was at least 5.5 micrograms. Sample-barcoded 5' priming and a J-beta primer mix drove a second PCR of about 6 to 11 cycles. At least 2.5 million CDR3-containing paired-end reads were obtained per sample. Using its own MiXCR run on the 5' RACE reads, TCRdb lists one record per CDR3 protein. The table lists around 780,000 distinct CDR3 sequences, around 25% of them singletons. J was trimmed by 3 bases and V by 3 bases; bases with no gene match: 4. In germline, CDR1 is LNHNV, CDR2 YYDKDF (reference sequence). The CDR3 covers 14 residues. The same sample was also studied in work on T cells of mothers and their children.

Input material: blood. The TCR sequence derives from a boy between 10 and 17 years old in good health. The chain joins TRBV15 to TRBJ2-5, with TRBD1 identical over 7 bases. Here the CDR3 reads CATSSWDRKETQYF. CDR3 DNA sequence: TGTGCCACCAGCAGTTGGGACAGAAAAGAGACCCAGTACTTC.